This TCR beta chain was sequenced during a study of shared clonotypes between healthy human individuals. About the study: The plates for each donor numbered three CD4 naive, three CD4 memory, two CD8 naive and one CD8 memory. Findings of the study overall: With a few donors compared, around 5% of naive CD4 clonotypes were shared. The four-donor shared clonotypes exceeded non-shared clonotypes in generation probability, with non-shared ones scoring lower.

Authors' processing steps: Owing to the provision of junction-only sequences devoid of quality scores by immunoSEQ, filtering differed. Profiling relied on immunoSEQ multiplex PCR, and the TCRdb table lists in-frame clones only, not all of them. V and J calls and clone size come straight from that table; D and trimming were deduced from the DNA. This sample has hundreds of thousands of clones, with roughly 78% found just once. The CDR3 runs to 15 residues. Germline V lookup: CDR1 SGHRS, CDR2 YFSETQ. V was shortened by 5 bases and J by 2 bases, with 17 bases between the two germline ends. A note on this clone: The antigen remains undetermined.

The source of this sequence is a woman aged 25 to 39 in good health. The chain joins TRBV5-1 to TRBJ2-7; tentatively, D is TRBD1 (6 bases). The material sequenced was memory CD4+ T cells sorted from blood. As to subset: CD45RA-negative fraction. This CDR3 is CASRGGSGEAYEQYF. CDR3 nucleotide sequence: TGCGCCAGCAGAGGTGGGTCAGGGGAAGCCTACGAGCAGTACTTC.